The TCR beta chain under discussion was sequenced for a study of PD-1 blockade in classical Hodgkin lymphoma. Documented time point: cycle 4 day 1 (C4D1), after more than 5 weeks of nivolumab. Relapse after autologous stem cell transplantation occurred in every patient, and brentuximab vedotin exposure varied. The method was immunoSEQ multiplex PCR; TCRdb's version includes in-frame clones alone and lacks a portion of them. The sample holds tens of thousands of clones, roughly 80% seen once. About this clone: The antigen is undetermined.

General study findings and limits: Initiation of nivolumab under 1 year after ASCT led to exclusion of patients. Compared with baseline, CD4+ but not CD8+ TCR diversity had risen significantly by C4D1.

The specimen was peripheral blood mononuclear cells (PBMCs), collected before the fourth cycle of nivolumab. This TCR came from a human donor with classical Hodgkin lymphoma.

The CDR3 loop reads CASSPRQGRNTEAFF. The CDR3 coding sequence is TGTGCCAGCTCACCACGTCAGGGTCGGAACACTGAAGCTTTCTTT. This sequence joins TRBV18 and TRBJ1-1; D is possibly TRBD1 (5 bases). Germline CDR1 and CDR2: KGHSH and LQKENI. This CDR3 region has 15 residues. The V end lost 1 base, the J end lost 1 base, and 10 bases lay between the germline ends.